This T cell receptor beta chain was captured by sequencing in a study of control samples from healthy donors and cancer patients. The CDR3 contains 14 residues. Per the germline V gene, CDR1 is SGDLS and CDR2 is YYNGEE. V was pared by 0 bases and J by 5 bases, with 10 bases between. Only in-frame clones appear in the TCRdb table, and some are missing; sequencing was by immunoSEQ multiplex PCR. This sample has more than 95,000 clones; roughly 90% occur once, and the top ten carry under 20%. This clonotype was obtained from a man aged 55 to 70 with lung cancer. The gene calls are TRBV9 and TRBJ2-3, with D perhaps given as TRBD1 or TRBD2 (6 bases each). Sequencing was carried out using PBMCs. CDR3 nucleotides: TGTGCCAGCAGCGTAGTTGGAGGGGGAGATACGCAGTATTTT. Translated: CASSVVGGGDTQYF.